A selection of T cell receptor beta chains follows, all from one sample in a study of early T cells in non-severe SARS-CoV-2 infection. One entry per CDR3 protein, called by TCRdb with MiXCR from the 5' RACE reads. The sample shows approximately 42,000 distinct CDR3 sequences, 6% to 7.5% of them seen only once. The sequenced sample was whole blood. The receptors come from an adult who was a healthcare worker with PCR-confirmed SARS-CoV-2 infection or an uninfected control (not recorded which). Each CDR3 is given with its conserved first and last residue. A D gene is named only where the DNA matches it firmly. Size is stated for part of the rows, as once, few or many counts, or as a class when the clone is expanded.

.,TRBV7-9,TRBJ2-5,.,CANSSGTDQYF,TGTGCCAACAGCTCCGGAACGGACCAGTACTTC
.,TRBV7-8,TRBJ1-1,few,CASRGMGNTEAFF,TGTGCCAGCAGGGGGATGGGGAACACTGAAGCTTTCTTT
TRBD1,TRBV18,TRBJ1-1,few,CASSQSHRGRVNTEAFF,TGTGCCAGCTCACAAAGCCACAGGGGGCGAGTGAACACTGAAGCTTTCTTT
.,TRBV7-8,TRBJ1-4,many,CASSFRGVLNEKLFF,TGTGCCAGCAGCTTCCGCGGGGTATTAAATGAAAAACTGTTTTTT
TRBD2,TRBV7-9,TRBJ2-3,.,CASRGVSTDTQYF,TGTGCCAGCCGGGGGGTTAGCACAGATACGCAGTATTTT
.,TRBV19,TRBJ2-1,.,CASSQLSYNEQFF,TGTGCCAGTAGTCAGCTGTCCTACAATGAGCAGTTCTTC
.,TRBV20-1,TRBJ1-2,few,CSARSMGPGYTF,TGCAGTGCTAGAAGTATGGGGCCCGGCTACACCTTC
.,TRBV7-2,TRBJ2-7,many,CASSLAPQGYEQYF,TGTGCCAGCAGCTTAGCGCCCCAGGGTTACGAGCAGTACTTC
.,TRBV7-9,TRBJ2-7,few,CASSLGRRGEQYF,TGTGCCAGCAGCTTAGGGAGGAGGGGCGAGCAGTACTTC
TRBD1,TRBV6-5,TRBJ2-2,many,CASSLYWTGTSTGELFF,TGTGCCAGCAGCCTCTATTGGACAGGGACGAGCACCGGGGAGCTGTTTTTT
TRBD2,TRBV5-1,TRBJ2-2,.,CASSVTSGGPSTGELFF,TGCGCCAGCAGCGTGACTAGCGGGGGGCCCAGCACCGGGGAGCTGTTTTTT
.,TRBV6-2/TRBV6-3,TRBJ1-1,many,CASSYDGRQNTEAFF,TGTGCCAGCAGTTACGACGGACGGCAGAACACTGAAGCTTTCTTT
TRBD1,TRBV3-1,TRBJ2-7,many,CASSQAGTGSWEQYF,TGTGCCAGCAGCCAGGCCGGGACAGGCTCTTGGGAGCAGTACTTC
TRBD1,TRBV11-2,TRBJ2-1,many,CAAKGQGAINEQFF,TGTGCCGCAAAAGGACAGGGGGCAATCAATGAGCAGTTCTTC
.,TRBV6-5,TRBJ1-2,many,CASSEGYGYTF,TGTGCCAGCAGTGAGGGCTATGGCTACACCTTC
TRBD1,TRBV20-1,TRBJ1-1,few,CSARDLRGRTEAFF,TGCAGTGCTAGAGACCTCAGGGGGCGTACTGAAGCTTTCTTT
.,TRBV4-2,TRBJ2-7,few,CASSPLGSYEQYF,TGTGCCAGCAGCCCTCTAGGCTCCTACGAGCAGTACTTC
TRBD2,TRBV2,TRBJ2-1,many,CASSGGGNEQFF,TGTGCCAGCAGTGGGGGGGGAAATGAGCAGTTCTTC
.,TRBV10-1,TRBJ1-1,few,CASRLGENTEAFF,TGCGCCAGCAGACTAGGGGAGAACACTGAAGCTTTCTTT
TRBD2,TRBV20-1,TRBJ2-7,.,CSASPRRGSYEQYF,TGCAGTGCTAGCCCCCGGCGGGGGTCCTACGAGCAGTACTTC
.,TRBV2,TRBJ2-7,few,CASTSGSYYEQYF,TGTGCCAGCACCTCCGGGTCCTACTACGAGCAGTACTTC
TRBD1,TRBV27,TRBJ2-1,.,CASSSRTGNYNEQFF,TGTGCCAGCAGTTCGCGGACAGGGAACTACAATGAGCAGTTCTTC
TRBD1,TRBV7-2,TRBJ2-1,.,CASSSDRVQGNEQFF,TGTGCCAGCAGCTCAGACAGGGTGCAGGGCAATGAGCAGTTCTTC
.,TRBV7-9,TRBJ2-7,many,CASSSQRDETPYEQYF,TGTGCCAGCAGTTCTCAGAGGGACGAAACCCCCTACGAGCAGTACTTC
TRBD2,TRBV20-1,TRBJ2-2,few,CSARPLAGQGTGELFF,TGCAGTGCTAGACCACTAGCGGGGCAGGGCACCGGGGAGCTGTTTTTT
.,TRBV29-1,TRBJ1-1,few,CSAMDPNTEAFF,TGCAGCGCAATGGACCCGAACACTGAAGCTTTCTTT
TRBD2,TRBV7-2,TRBJ2-5,few,CASSSIAGGPKETQYF,TGTGCCAGCAGCTCTATAGCGGGGGGGCCCAAAGAGACCCAGTACTTC
TRBD1,TRBV10-3,TRBJ1-2,.,CAISLDRERGYTF,TGTGCCATCAGCTTAGACAGGGAACGCGGCTACACCTTC
TRBD2,TRBV6-2/TRBV6-3,TRBJ2-2,.,CASSYGGSGELFF,TGTGCCAGCAGTTACGGCGGGAGCGGGGAGCTGTTTTTT
TRBD1,TRBV2,TRBJ2-7,.,CAGSTGGSYEQYF,TGTGCCGGGTCGACAGGGGGCTCCTACGAGCAGTACTTC
TRBD1,TRBV7-2,TRBJ2-5,many,CASSDWDREQETQYF,TGTGCCAGCAGCGATTGGGACAGAGAGCAAGAGACCCAGTACTTC
TRBD2,TRBV11-2,TRBJ2-5,few,CASSSGLAGGPEETQYF,TGTGCCAGCAGCTCGGGACTAGCGGGGGGGCCTGAGGAGACCCAGTACTTC
.,TRBV7-7,TRBJ2-2,.,CASSFEQGGTGELFF,TGTGCTAGCAGCTTTGAACAGGGAGGCACCGGGGAGCTGTTTTTT
.,TRBV18,TRBJ1-2,.,CASSPQGPWDGYTF,TGTGCCAGCTCACCCCAGGGTCCCTGGGATGGCTACACCTTC
.,TRBV7-2,TRBJ1-1,many,CASRPYRGAGTEAFF,TGTGCCAGCAGGCCCTATCGGGGGGCAGGGACTGAAGCTTTCTTT
.,TRBV18,TRBJ2-7,many,CASSPNSVLEQYF,TGTGCCAGCTCACCAAACTCCGTTCTCGAGCAGTACTTC
.,TRBV25-1,TRBJ1-3,.,CASSESAGSGNTIYF,TGTGCCAGCAGTGAAAGTGCCGGGTCTGGAAACACCATATATTTT
.,TRBV9,TRBJ2-3,few,CASNEGRLADTQYF,TGTGCCAGCAACGAAGGACGTTTGGCAGATACGCAGTATTTT
.,TRBV6-6,TRBJ1-5,many,CASSSQPQHF,TGTGCCAGCAGTTCACAGCCCCAGCATTTT
.,TRBV18,TRBJ2-7,few,CASSPQSGGPYEQYF,TGTGCCAGCTCACCACAATCCGGGGGGCCATACGAGCAGTACTTC
TRBD1,TRBV20-1,TRBJ2-7,few,CSAYRDRVNPDSYEQYF,TGCAGTGCTTACCGGGACAGGGTCAACCCTGACTCCTACGAGCAGTACTTC
.,TRBV4-2,TRBJ1-4,.,CASSQRGVNEKLFF,TGTGCCAGCAGCCAACGAGGGGTTAATGAAAAACTGTTTTTT
.,TRBV27,TRBJ1-1,many,CASLSRSEAFF,TGTGCCAGCCTCTCACGTTCTGAAGCTTTCTTT
TRBD1,TRBV29-1,TRBJ1-1,many,CSAGTVNTEAFF,TGCAGCGCAGGGACAGTGAACACTGAAGCTTTCTTT
.,TRBV3-1,TRBJ2-5,.,CASSQEMQETQYF,TGTGCCAGCAGCCAAGAAATGCAAGAGACCCAGTACTTC
.,TRBV5-1,TRBJ1-6,medium-sized,CASSLAGYNSPLHF,TGCGCCAGCAGCTTGGCAGGGTATAATTCACCCCTCCACTTT
.,TRBV27,TRBJ2-7,many,CASSLNGIAYEQYF,TGTGCCAGCAGTTTAAACGGGATCGCTTACGAGCAGTACTTC
.,TRBV6-2/TRBV6-3,TRBJ2-7,.,CASKDSQASEQYF,TGTGCCAGCAAAGACTCCCAGGCCTCCGAGCAGTACTTC
TRBD1,TRBV28,TRBJ1-2,many,CASSPLDRAGYTF,TGTGCCAGCAGCCCCCTGGACAGGGCTGGCTACACCTTC